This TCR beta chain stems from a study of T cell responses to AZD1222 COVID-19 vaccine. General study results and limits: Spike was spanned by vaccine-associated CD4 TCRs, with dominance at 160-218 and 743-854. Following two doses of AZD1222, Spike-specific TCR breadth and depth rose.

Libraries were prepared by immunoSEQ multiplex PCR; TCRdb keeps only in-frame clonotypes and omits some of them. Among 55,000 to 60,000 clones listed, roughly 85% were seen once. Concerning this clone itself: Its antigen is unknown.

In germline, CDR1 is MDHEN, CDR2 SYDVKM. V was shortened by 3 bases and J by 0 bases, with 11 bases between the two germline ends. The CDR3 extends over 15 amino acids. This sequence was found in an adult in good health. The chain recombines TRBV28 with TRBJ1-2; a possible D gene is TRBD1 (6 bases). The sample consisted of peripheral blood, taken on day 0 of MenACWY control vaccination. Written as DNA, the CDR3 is TGTGCCAGCAGTTTCCCTCGACAGGCTAACTATGGCTACACCTTC. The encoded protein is CASSFPRQANYGYTF.